These 4 T cell receptor beta chains originate from one sample sequenced in a study of OX40 agonist ivuxolimab in advanced cancers. The data were produced by immunoSEQ multiplex PCR, yet TCRdb's version contains in-frame clones alone and is incomplete. Of roughly 60,000 clones listed, about 85% are singletons. Sequenced here: CD4+ or CD8+ T cells sorted from blood, sampled in a trial of the OX40 agonist ivuxolimab. The receptors were gathered from an adult with an advanced solid tumor such as melanoma, head and neck, liver or kidney cancer.

The V call is TRBV18, the J call TRBJ2-1; D remains ambiguous. Germline-derived CDR1 and CDR2 are KGHSH and LQKENI. The CDR3 is 13 amino acids. V lost 3 bases and J 5 bases, leaving 8 bases between the germline ends. CDR3 amino acids: CASSPSRDNEQFF. The CDR3 coding sequence is TGTGCCAGCTCACCCTCTCGGGACAATGAGCAGTTCTTC. The full variable domain, in which reference TRBV18 and TRBJ2-1 provide the parts outside the CDR3, is NAGVMQNPRHLVRRRGQEARLRCSPMKGHSHVYWYRQLPEEGLKFMVYLQKENIIDESGMPKERFSAEFPKEGPSILRIQQVVRGDSAAYFCASSPSRDNEQFFGPGTRLTVL.

Notes on this clone: Other DNA sequences within the sample encode an identical CDR3. The chain recombines TRBV9 with TRBJ2-1, with D maybe TRBD2 (6 bases). V lost 0 bases, J lost 5 bases, and 6 bases lay in between. This CDR3 is built from 13 residues. The germline V gene has CDR1 SGDLS and CDR2 YYNGEE. The CDR3 region is CASSVGTNNEQFF. DNA of the CDR3: TGTGCCAGCAGCGTAGGGACTAACAATGAGCAGTTCTTC.

This clone was detected only a few times. This CDR3 reads CASSPQTGRHEAFF. The CDR3 nucleotides are TGTGCCAGCAGCCCCCAGACAGGCCGCCACGAAGCTTTCTTT. The chain links TRBV11-2 to TRBJ1-1; a weak D match, TRBD1 (6 bases). This CDR3 has 14 residues. The V gene lost 5 bases and the J gene lost 8 bases, with 18 bases spanning the gap. CDR1 is SGHAT and CDR2 is FQNNGV in the germline V gene.

Only one count was recorded for this clone. V and J are TRBV5-1 and TRBJ2-7; 10 nucleotides line up with TRBD1. V lost 4 bases and J lost 4; bases outside the gene matches: 8. The CDR3 contains 15 residues. The V gene's germline CDR1 is SGHRS and CDR2 YFSETQ. CDR3 residues: CASSQPGQGKYEQYF. The CDR3 DNA reads TGCGCCAGCAGCCAGCCGGGACAGGGGAAATACGAGCAGTACTTC.